A single sample is the source of the 15 T cell receptor beta chains below, sequenced in a study of vaccination and CD4 T cells after COVID-19. Sequence data for DNA of cultured CD4+ T cells were generated by the Oncomine TCR Beta short-read assay. Using its own MiXCR run on the PCR reads, TCRdb lists one record per CDR3 protein. The data contain fewer than 20,000 distinct CDR3 sequences, around 48% of them singletons. Antigens of these TCRs are unknown. Treatment described: approximately 10-day PBMC culture with coronavirus spike peptide pools or control peptides (ViraFEST assay). Material for sequencing was CD4+ T cells from blood, cultured in vitro. The receptors were sampled from a human donor who had recovered from COVID-19.

V usage is TRBV7-9 and J usage is TRBJ1-5; weak D call: TRBD1 (5 bases). The V and J ends lost 5 bases and 7 bases respectively, with 9 bases between them. The CDR3 is 12 residues long. Germline loops: CDR1 SEHNR, CDR2 FQNEAQ (reference sequence). The CDR3 sequence is CASSPGTQPQHF. CDR3 nucleotide sequence: TGTGCCAGCAGCCCCGGGACCCAGCCCCAGCATTTT.

V and J are TRBV15 and TRBJ1-2; perhaps TRBD1 as D (6 bases). The CDR3 is 17 residues long. V lost 0 bases, J lost 1 base, and 15 bases lay in between. CDR1 and CDR2 (germline): LNHNV, YYDKDF (reference sequence). The CDR3 bases are TGTGCCACCAGCAGAGATATTCGGCAGGGGTATAACTATGGCTACACCTTC. Its protein product is CATSRDIRQGYNYGYTF.

Written as DNA, the CDR3 is TGTGCCAGCAGTGAAGGGACTAGCGGGAGCAATGAGCAGTTCTTC. This encodes CASSEGTSGSNEQFF. The gene calls are TRBV6-1 and TRBJ2-1, with 13 positions matching TRBD2. The CDR3 covers 15 residues. Unmatched junction bases numbered 0, after V lost 1 base and J lost 6 bases. The germline CDR1 and CDR2 sequences are MNHNS and SASEGT.

This chain joins TRBV24-1 and TRBJ2-3; D not certain. The CDR3 runs 12 residues. Trimming cost V 6 bases and J 5 bases, with 8 bases left between them. Germline V CDR1 and CDR2: KGHDR, SFDVKD. The CDR3 protein is CATSRTGDTQYF. The DNA for the CDR3 is TGTGCCACCAGTAGAACGGGAGATACGCAGTATTTT.

The rearrangement joins TRBV27 to TRBJ2-2; no definite D call. CDR3 length equals 13 residues. Germline loops: CDR1 MNHEY, CDR2 SMNVEV (reference sequence). V lost 7 bases and J lost 3, with 9 bases in between. The CDR3 protein is CASNDHYTGELFF. The CDR3 DNA reads TGTGCCAGCAACGACCACTACACCGGGGAGCTGTTTTTT.

The J gene is TRBJ2-1, the V gene TRBV28; 10 nucleotides align to TRBD2. Germline CDR1 MDHEN, CDR2 SYDVKM. This CDR3 region has 15 residues. The V segment lost 5 bases and the J segment 8 bases; nucleotides outside the gene matches: 9. CDR3 nucleotide sequence: TGTGCCAGCAGTCCGACAGCGGGAGGGTGGTATGAGCAGTTCTTC. As protein: CASSPTAGGWYEQFF.

The rearrangement links TRBV20-1 to TRBJ2-5, with D perhaps matching TRBD1 (6 bases). V was shortened by 6 bases and J by 4 bases, with 24 bases between the two germline ends. Germline V gene data show CDR1 as DFQATT and CDR2 as SNEGSKA (reference sequence). The CDR3 contains 16 residues. The CDR3 sequence: CSAPPRTGIGGETQYF. In DNA, the CDR3 is TGCAGTGCCCCCCCCCGGACGGGGATAGGGGGAGAGACCCAGTACTTC.

This clonotype was counted a single time. V gene TRBV27 combines with J gene TRBJ2-3; 9 bases are a match to TRBD1. Germline CDR1 is MNHEY and CDR2 is SMNVEV (reference sequence). V lost 6 bases to trimming and J lost 6 bases; unmatched junction nucleotides: 4. The CDR3 has 13 residues. The DNA of the CDR3 is TGTGCCAGCAGGTCACAGGGGGCTGATACGCAGTATTTT. It encodes CASRSQGADTQYF.

The chain carries TRBV7-9 and TRBJ1-5, with unresolved D. V lost 1 base to trimming and J lost 7 bases, with 8 bases between them. The CDR3 is 13 amino acids. CDR1 is SEHNR and CDR2 is FQNEAQ in the germline V gene (reference sequence). The CDR3 sequence is CASSLDRFQPQHF. CDR3 sequence (DNA): TGTGCCAGCAGCTTAGATAGGTTCCAGCCCCAGCATTTT. The variable domain in full, with the rest retrieved from reference TRBV7-9 and TRBJ1-5, is DTGVSQNPRHKITKRGQNVTFRCDPISEHNRLYWYRQTLGQGPEFLTYFQNEAQLEKSRLLSDRFSAERPKGSFSTLEIQRTEQGDSAMYLCASSLDRFQPQHFGDGTRLSIL.

This clonotype was counted once. The chain recombines TRBV4-3 with TRBJ2-1; the match to TRBD2 covers 12 bases. Germline assignment: CDR1 LGHNA and CDR2 YSLEER. The CDR3 is 18 residues long. The ends lost 0 bases at V and 3 bases at J; junction bases unmatched: 6. The chain's CDR3 is CASSQDSSSGRDYNEQFF. Written as DNA, the CDR3 is TGCGCCAGCAGCCAAGATTCGTCTAGCGGGAGGGACTACAATGAGCAGTTCTTC.

The V and J genes are TRBV6-1 and TRBJ1-5; TRBD1 might be the D (6 bases). Germline loops: CDR1 MNHNS, CDR2 SASEGT. CDR3 size: 14 residues. V lost 6 bases and J lost 1, with 10 bases in between. CDR3 in amino acids: CASRRDRSNQPQHF. The CDR3, as DNA: TGTGCCAGCAGGAGAGACAGGAGCAATCAGCCCCAGCATTTT.

This clonotype has only a few counts. V and J are TRBV30 and TRBJ2-5; D is undetermined. This CDR3 contains 14 residues. CDR1 is GTSNPN, CDR2 SVGIG, per germline (reference sequence). V lost 2 bases, J lost 2 bases, and 12 bases lay in between. CDR3 DNA: TGTGCCTGGAGTCGTACTGCCCGACAAGAGACCCAGTACTTC. It specifies CAWSRTARQETQYF.

The sample holds a few counts of this clonotype. This sequence joins TRBV5-3 and TRBJ2-5; no clear D gene. TRBV5-3 is assigned to the ORF class and has an uncertain function. CDR3 length: 10 amino acids. The V and J ends lost 7 bases and 10 bases respectively, with 11 bases between them. The CDR3 DNA follows: TGTGCCAGACGGCATCTGGGCCAGTACTTC. Protein: CARRHLGQYF.

This clonotype occurred a few times. The rearrangement uses TRBV6-1 and TRBJ1-1; D is unclear. The CDR3 runs 12 residues. CDR1 MNHNS and CDR2 SASEGT come from the germline V gene. V was trimmed by 11 bases and J by 1 base, leaving 11 bases between them. The CDR3 DNA reads as TGTGCCTCCCTCCCCCGGAACACTGAAGCTTTCTTT. Translation gives CASLPRNTEAFF.

The sample holds a few counts of this clonotype. The chain recombines TRBV6-2 or TRBV6-3 with TRBJ2-5, with no clear D. The CDR3 runs to 17 residues. CDR1 MNHEY and CDR2 SVGEGT come from the germline V gene. V lost 2 bases to trimming and J lost 3 bases, with 19 bases between them. The CDR3 DNA reads as TGTGCCAGCAGTTACCCTCAGACTGGCGATATAAAAGAGACCCAGTACTTC. Translated: CASSYPQTGDIKETQYF.